These 15 T cell receptor beta chains originate from one sample sequenced in a study of PD-1 blockade in classical Hodgkin lymphoma. Sequencing was performed with immunoSEQ multiplex PCR; in TCRdb, only in-frame clones are kept and a portion is missing. The sample has about 99,000 clones; roughly 79% are singletons. There was relapse after autologous stem cell transplantation in every patient, and there was variation in brentuximab vedotin exposure. The sequences come from peripheral blood mononuclear cells (PBMCs), collected before the second cycle of nivolumab. The source is a human donor with classical Hodgkin lymphoma.

The rearrangement uses TRBV10-3 and TRBJ1-2; D unresolved. V shed 2 bases and J shed 8 bases, with 9 bases lying between them. This CDR3 is built from 12 residues. The germline gives CDR1 ENHRY, CDR2 SYGVKD. CDR3 bases: TGTGCCATCAGTGAGGGGGATATCGGCTACACCTTC. It yields the protein CAISEGDIGYTF.

This chain uses TRBV7-6 with TRBJ2-3, with unresolved D. Germline CDR1 reads SGHVS; CDR2 reads FNYEAQ. This CDR3 has 15 amino acids. V lost 3 bases and J 0 bases, leaving 10 bases between the germline ends. For the CDR3, the DNA is TGTGCCAGCAGCTTGGGTCCATCTAGCACAGATACGCAGTATTTT. This encodes CASSLGPSSTDTQYF.

The V gene is TRBV5-6, the J gene TRBJ2-7; possibly TRBD1 for D (6 bases). This CDR3 comprises 14 residues. Germline V gene lookup returns CDR1 SGHDT and CDR2 YYEEEE. V lost 6 bases and J 3 bases, leaving 16 bases between the germline ends. The CDR3 DNA reads as TGTGCCAGCAAGATTGTTGGGGGCGGCTACGAGCAGTACTTC. Encoded protein: CASKIVGGGYEQYF.

The rearrangement joins TRBV19 to TRBJ2-2; unclear D gene. Per germline, CDR1 LNHDA and CDR2 SQIVND (reference sequence). The V end lost 3 bases, the J end lost 4 bases, and 12 bases lay between the germline ends. CDR3 length: 15 residues. CDR3 in amino acids: CASSILGSGTGELFF. CDR3 DNA sequence: TGTGCCAGTAGTATTCTGGGATCGGGCACCGGGGAGCTGTTTTTT.

This chain links TRBV9 with TRBJ2-5; D unresolved. The CDR3 totals 13 residues. Germline V gene sequence: CDR1 SGDLS, CDR2 YYNGEE. Trimming removed 0 bases from V and 7 bases from J, with 10 bases in between. This CDR3 is CASSVEGVATQYF. The DNA for the CDR3 is TGTGCCAGCAGCGTAGAAGGTGTGGCGACCCAGTACTTC.

The chain couples TRBV7-8 to TRBJ2-7; TRBD2 agrees at 7 bases. Germline V lookup: CDR1 SGHVS, CDR2 FQNEAQ. Trimming took 4 bases from V and 5 from J; bases not matched to a gene: 8. The CDR3 spans 14 residues. In DNA, the CDR3 is TGTGCCAGCAGCTCCCGACTAGCCGCGGACGAGCAGTACTTC. Translation: CASSSRLAADEQYF.

The chain carries TRBV28 and TRBJ2-5; the D gene is possibly TRBD1 (6 bases). The CDR3 sequence is 16 residues long. Germline V gives CDR1 MDHEN, CDR2 SYDVKM. V was clipped by 3 bases and J by 9 bases, with 23 bases between them. The CDR3 loop reads CASSFEVGRGPRAQYF. The CDR3 DNA follows: TGTGCCAGCAGTTTTGAGGTCGGCAGGGGACCCAGGGCCCAGTACTTC.

Only a few counts were recorded for this clone. J is TRBJ1-4 and V is TRBV2, with D unclear. V shed 8 bases and J shed 8 bases, with 15 bases lying between them. The CDR3 runs 13 residues. The V gene's germline CDR1 is SNHLY and CDR2 FYNNEI. CDR3 in DNA: TGTGCCAGCTTAGGGTTCCAGAAAGAAAAACTGTTTTTT. This encodes CASLGFQKEKLFF. The variable domain in full, with the rest retrieved from reference TRBV2 and TRBJ1-4, is EPEVTQTPSHQVTQMGQEVILRCVPISNHLYFYWYRQILGQKVEFLVSFYNNEISEKSEIFDDQFSVERPDGSNFTLKIRSTKLEDSAMYFCASLGFQKEKLFFGSGTQLSVL.

The chain couples TRBV6-5 to TRBJ1-4, with D possibly being TRBD1 (5 bases). V gave up 5 bases and J gave up 6 bases, with 16 bases separating them. This CDR3 has 15 amino acids. CDR1 MNHEY and CDR2 SVGAGI come from the germline V gene. CDR3 DNA sequence: TGTGCCAGCAGTCCCCGGGGGGGGAGAGATGAAAAACTGTTTTTT. Translated, it gives CASSPRGGRDEKLFF.

The rearrangement links TRBV7-3 to TRBJ2-7; 7 nucleotides align to TRBD2. Germline V gene lookup returns CDR1 SGHTA and CDR2 FQGTGA. This CDR3 comprises 14 residues. V gave up 4 bases and J gave up 5 bases; unmatched junction bases: 8. The chain's CDR3 is CASSSRLAADEQYF. Written as DNA, the CDR3 is TGTGCCAGCAGCTCCCGACTAGCCGCGGACGAGCAGTACTTC.

The chain's CDR3 is CSVEWSRPGTDTQYF. In DNA, the CDR3 is TGCAGCGTTGAATGGAGTAGACCAGGCACAGATACGCAGTATTTT. The chain joins TRBV29-1 to TRBJ2-3, with D uncertain. The V and J ends lost 2 bases and 1 base respectively, with 13 bases between them. The CDR3 has 15 amino acids. Per germline, CDR1 SQVTM and CDR2 ANQGSEA.

The chain joins TRBV9 to TRBJ1-4, with a possible D match to TRBD1 (5 bases). The CDR3 sequence is 14 residues long. CDR1 and CDR2 from the germline V gene are SGDLS and YYNGEE. Between the trimmed V and J ends, which lost 2 bases and 7 bases, there was a span of 12 bases. The CDR3 nucleotides read TGTGCCAGCAGCGTGGGGACCGAAACTGAAAAACTGTTTTTT. Residues: CASSVGTETEKLFF.

This chain connects TRBV6-6 to TRBJ2-1; TRBD2 agrees at 9 bases. Germline V gene sequence: CDR1 MNHNY, CDR2 SVGAGI (reference sequence). This CDR3 region has 16 residues. The V gene end was trimmed by 5 bases and the J gene end by 4 bases; junction bases not matched to a gene: 9. CDR3 protein: CASSQKRLAEYNEQFF. The CDR3 DNA is TGTGCCAGCAGTCAGAAGAGACTAGCGGAATACAATGAGCAGTTCTTC.

The chain is built from TRBV6-5 and TRBJ2-1, with D possibly TRBD1 on 6 matching bases. Germline CDR1 reads MNHEY; CDR2 reads SVGAGI. V was cut by 6 bases and J by 0 bases, with 12 bases left in between. The CDR3 loop spans 15 amino acids. In DNA form, the CDR3 reads TGTGCCAGCAGGGATACAGGGCTCTCCTACAATGAGCAGTTCTTC. This translates into CASRDTGLSYNEQFF.

The gene calls are TRBV20-1 and TRBJ2-1; D perhaps matches TRBD2 (6 bases). Germline V gives CDR1 DFQATT, CDR2 SNEGSKA (reference sequence). Trimming pared 5 bases from V and 6 bases from J, leaving 8 bases between. The CDR3 has 11 residues. CDR3 in DNA: TGCAGTGCTTTTAGCGGCAATGAGCAGTTCTTC. This codes for CSAFSGNEQFF.